This entry describes one TCR beta chain. This clone showed up just a few times. It has no known antigen specificity. Base qualities are missing; no much larger clone stands one base away. The data stem from a study of graft-versus-host responses after intestinal transplantation (dated by TCRdb to about 2021). With respect to the entire study: The transplants that recipients received were multivisceral, liver-intestinal, or isolated intestinal. Bulk TCR-beta CDR3 sequencing was used to track graft-versus-host and host-versus-graft alloreactive T cell clones in the graft, circulation and bone marrow after intestinal transplantation. Rather than going through the commercial service, samples from three later patients were sequenced in-house on an Illumina MiSeq and processed with MiXCR. A peak of at least 4% donor T cells among recipient peripheral blood mononuclear cells was the definition used for donor T cell macrochimerism. Of the 20 to 30 intestinal transplant recipients enrolled in the cohort, one of whom was a retransplant, a few patients without pretransplant specimens were excluded. Every recipient was given anti-thymocyte globulin induction, followed by about three years of maintenance tacrolimus and steroids. To identify alloreactive clones, pre-transplant mixed lymphocyte reaction products were sequenced and then compared with unstimulated pre-transplant donor and recipient T cells. Points the paper makes about the study in general: Early after transplant, declines in HvG clones were associated with peak levels of circulating GvH clones. Conclusions were limited by the relatively low number and heterogeneity of intestinal transplant patients. GvH clones were found in recipient bone marrow, and some of the GvH clones appeared earlier in ileal mucosa or blood, which is consistent with an intestinal mucosal origin. High GvH to HvG T cell clonal ratios were observed in the allografts of patients with donor T cell macrochimerism.

What this sample's time point label stands for: cells obtained before transplantation from donor or recipient. CD3+CD4+ and CD3+CD8+ populations were FACS-sorted from unstimulated pre-transplant donor and recipient cells taken from spleen or lymph nodes. Library construction relied on the immunoSEQ multiplex PCR assay. In most patients, genomic DNA was isolated using the Qiagen DNeasy Blood and Tissue Kit and sent frozen to Adaptive Biotechnologies for TCR sequencing. Adaptive Biotechnologies carried out high-throughput TCR-beta CDR3 sequencing of genomic DNA for most patients. The source study handled its data this way. Adaptive's ImmunoSEQ software supplied the TCR sequencing data for 15 to 20 patients, while MiXCR and VDJtools were used to process three other patients. CD4 versus CD8 sorting errors were corrected by removing sequences found in both subsets at a frequency ratio below 5:1. CDR3 nucleotide sequences shared between donor and recipient were removed because their origin could not be assigned. To count as alloreactive, a clone needed at least 2-fold expansion over unstimulated cells and a minimum CFSE-low frequency of 0.002% (template counts) or 0.001% (read counts). Mappable clones were those detected in sequenced pre-transplant spleen, lymph node, or MLR CFSE-low populations of the donor or recipient. The cumulative frequency of alloreactive clones was calculated as a percentage of all sequences, weighted by copy number. Entries here come from immuneACCESS through TCRdb and include only in-frame sequences with V and J called. Some clones fail to appear in such tables; in the studies checked, an unresolved V gene covers under half of the shortfall, and the cause of the remainder is unknown. The V and J calls and the clone size are those of that table, but D and trimming were determined from the DNA. Present in this sample are approximately 78,000 clones, around 86% of which were seen just once. Around 7.8% of the sample is in the top ten clones.

Trimming takes 9 bases from V and 0 bases from J, and the germline ends sit 5 bases apart. The germline V gene (reference sequence) supplies CDR1 SEHNR and CDR2 FQNEAQ. Reading from cysteine to phenylalanine, the CDR3 counts 11 amino acids. The DNA shown is the 33-base CDR3, in frame from base 1. The chain uses TRBV7-9 and TRBJ1-1, with no confidently assigned D gene. The sample in question was unstimulated CD8+ T cells sorted from spleen or lymph node cells, obtained before transplant. This TCR was recovered from a human donor who was the organ donor for an intestinal transplant. In nucleotides, the sequence is TGTGCCAGTGGGATGAACACTGAAGCTTTCTTT. Translated, this is CASGMNTEAFF.